A single sample gave rise to the 10 T cell receptor beta chains below, sequenced in a study of blood T cell repertoires in COVID-19. Method: immunoSEQ multiplex PCR; TCRdb's copy keeps in-frame clones and lacks some. This sample carries under 250,000 clones, 88% of them seen once, and the ten largest clones take over 15%. The specimen was peripheral blood. Receptors were obtained from a man over 45 with COVID-19, enrolled during active disease.

V is TRBV4-2 and J is TRBJ2-2; possible D gene TRBD2, 6 bases. Germline V gives CDR1 LGHNA, CDR2 YNFKEQ. V was shortened by 7 bases and J by 9 bases, with 21 bases between the two germline ends. CDR3 size: 15 residues. CDR3 region: CASTLDRRDARELFF. For the CDR3, the DNA is TGTGCCAGCACCCTTGATAGGCGGGATGCCCGGGAGCTGTTTTTT.

This clone was observed a handful of times. The CDR3 region is CAWSWASGMYNEQFF. CDR3 in DNA: TGTGCCTGGAGTTGGGCTAGCGGGATGTACAATGAGCAGTTCTTC. This chain uses TRBV30 with TRBJ2-1; 9 nucleotides line up with TRBD2. The CDR3 consists of 15 residues. Germline trimming cut 2 bases from V and 4 bases from J; bases unmatched to any gene: 6. CDR1 is GTSNPN, CDR2 SVGIG, per germline (reference sequence). Drawing the rest from reference TRBV30 and TRBJ2-1, the complete variable domain is SQTIHQWPATLVQPVGSPLSLECTVEGTSNPNLYWYRQAAGRGLQLLFYSVGIGQISSEVPQNLSASRPQDRQFILSSKKLLLSDSGFYLCAWSWASGMYNEQFFGPGTRLTVL.

This sequence joins TRBV6-4 and TRBJ2-6; D may be TRBD1 (5 bases). V was clipped by 1 base and J by 2 bases, with 6 bases between them. The CDR3 extends over 15 amino acids. Germline V lookup: CDR1 MRHNA, CDR2 SNTAGT. The DNA of the CDR3 is TGTGCCAGCAGTGACTGGGGCACTGGGGCCAACGTCCTGACTTTC. Translated, it gives CASSDWGTGANVLTF.

CDR3 region: CASSFQKQGSGRGGQLFF. CDR3 bases: TGTGCCAGCAGCTTTCAAAAGCAGGGTAGCGGGAGGGGCGGGCAGCTGTTTTTT. This sequence joins TRBV21-1 and TRBJ2-2; TRBD2, the table's D call, lacks a check against the DNA. TRBV21-1 corresponds to a pseudogene. CDR3 size: 18 residues.

The chain is built from TRBV7-9 and TRBJ1-2, with TRBD1 matching 11 bases. With V trimmed by 3 bases and J by 4 bases, 4 bases remained unmatched. The CDR3 extends over 15 amino acids. From germline, CDR1 is SEHNR and CDR2 FQNEAQ (reference sequence). The chain's CDR3 is CASSFGQGAGYGYTF. The CDR3 DNA reads TGTGCCAGCAGCTTTGGACAGGGGGCAGGCTATGGCTACACCTTC.

V gene TRBV19 combines with J gene TRBJ2-1, with TRBD2 matching over 10 bases. The V and J ends lost 8 bases and 7 bases, in that order; junction bases with no gene match: 11. The V gene's germline CDR1 is LNHDA and CDR2 SQIVND (reference sequence). The length of the CDR3 is 15 residues. The DNA of the CDR3 is TGTGCCAGTGCCACTAGCGGGGACACAATGAATGAGCAGTTCTTC. Translated, it gives CASATSGDTMNEQFF.

V usage is TRBV27 and J usage is TRBJ1-6; 9 nucleotides match TRBD1. Germline CDR1 reads MNHEY; CDR2 reads SMNVEV (reference sequence). Trimming at V came to 3 bases and at J to 7 bases, leaving 4 bases not matched to a gene. The CDR3 sequence is 15 residues long. The CDR3: CASSLGQGRNSPLHF. The CDR3 DNA sequence: TGTGCCAGCAGTTTGGGACAGGGCCGGAATTCACCCCTCCACTTT.

The chain couples TRBV5-4 to TRBJ1-2; 10 bases map to TRBD1. Trimming took 7 bases from V and 8 from J; bases not matched to a gene: 5. The CDR3 contains 12 residues. The germline gives CDR1 SGHNT, CDR2 YYREEE (reference sequence). The CDR3 coding sequence is TGTGCCAGCCGGGACAGGGGACGGGGCTACACCTTC. It translates to CASRDRGRGYTF. Complete variable domain (other parts from reference TRBV5-4 and TRBJ1-2): ETGVTQSPTHLIKTRGQQVTLRCSSQSGHNTVSWYQQALGQGPQFIFQYYREEENGRGNFPPRFSGLQFPNYSSELNVNALELDDSALYLCASRDRGRGYTFGSGTRLTVV.

The chain carries TRBV5-1 and TRBJ2-7; D is perhaps TRBD2 (6 bases). The CDR3 consists of 16 residues. Germline CDR1 SGHRS, CDR2 YFSETQ. With 4 bases removed from V and 0 bases from J, the gap between germline ends came to 17 bases. CDR3: CASSLRLVASSYEQYF. Written as DNA, the CDR3 is TGCGCCAGCAGCCTAAGACTAGTCGCGTCCTCCTACGAGCAGTACTTC.

This clone was counted a single time. The rearrangement links TRBV3-1 (or the pseudogene TRBV3-2) to TRBJ2-6; a possible D gene is TRBD1 (6 bases). Trimming took off 4 bases at V and 5 bases at J, with 9 bases between the two ends. This CDR3 region has 14 residues. Looked up from germline, CDR1 is LGHDT and CDR2 is YNNKEL (reference sequence). This CDR3 reads CASSLGGRANVLTF. CDR3 DNA sequence: TGTGCCAGCAGCCTAGGGGGTAGGGCCAACGTCCTGACTTTC.